This T cell receptor (beta chain) was identified in a study of cytomegalovirus exposure and HLA in healthy donors. In regard to this clone: The target antigen is unknown.

PCR used 60 Vbeta primers and 13 Jbeta primers. Produced via immunoSEQ multiplex PCR; TCRdb's table is partial and in-frame only. This sample contains some 72,000 clones. Study findings and constraints: Earlier analysis found most TCR beta V segments productive about 87% or about 30% of the time. Available immune exposure information was restricted to CMV serostatus only.

Sequences were obtained from PBMCs. The sequence came from a man aged 25-45 years in good health and CMV-seronegative.

CDR3 in DNA: TGTGCCAGCTGGACCGGGACTAACTTCTACGAGCAGTACTTC. Translated, it gives CASWTGTNFYEQYF. This chain uses TRBV2 with TRBJ2-7, with 7 bases that match TRBD2. V dropped 8 bases and J dropped 3; count of bases not matched to a gene: 10. CDR1 SNHLY and CDR2 FYNNEI come from the germline V gene. The CDR3 runs 14 residues.